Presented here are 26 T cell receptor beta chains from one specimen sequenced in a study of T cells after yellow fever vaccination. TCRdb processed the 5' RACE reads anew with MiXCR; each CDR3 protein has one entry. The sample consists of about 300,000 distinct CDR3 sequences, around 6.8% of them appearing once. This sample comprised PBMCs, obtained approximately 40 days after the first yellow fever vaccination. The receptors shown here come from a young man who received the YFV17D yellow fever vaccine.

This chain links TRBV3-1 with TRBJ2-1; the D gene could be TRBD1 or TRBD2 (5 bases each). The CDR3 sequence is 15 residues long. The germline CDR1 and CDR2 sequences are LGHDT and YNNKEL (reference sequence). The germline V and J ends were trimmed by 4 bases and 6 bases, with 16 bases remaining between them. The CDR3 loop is CASSRSGTRANEQFF. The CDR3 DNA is TGTGCCAGCAGCCGCTCAGGGACCCGAGCCAATGAGCAGTTCTTC.

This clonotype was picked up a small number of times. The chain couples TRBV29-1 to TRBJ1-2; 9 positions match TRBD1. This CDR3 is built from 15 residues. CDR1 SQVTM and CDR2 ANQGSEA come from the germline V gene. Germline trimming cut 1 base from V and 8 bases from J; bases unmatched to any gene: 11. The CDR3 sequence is CSVEAWDRAHEGYTF. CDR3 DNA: TGCAGCGTTGAAGCCTGGGACAGGGCCCATGAGGGCTACACCTTC.

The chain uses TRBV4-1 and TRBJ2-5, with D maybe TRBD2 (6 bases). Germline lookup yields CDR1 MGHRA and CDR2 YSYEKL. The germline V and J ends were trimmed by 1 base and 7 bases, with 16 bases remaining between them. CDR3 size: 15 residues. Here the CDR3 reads CASSQAAQSGVTQYF. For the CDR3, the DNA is TGCGCCAGCAGCCAAGCCGCACAATCGGGGGTGACCCAGTACTTC.

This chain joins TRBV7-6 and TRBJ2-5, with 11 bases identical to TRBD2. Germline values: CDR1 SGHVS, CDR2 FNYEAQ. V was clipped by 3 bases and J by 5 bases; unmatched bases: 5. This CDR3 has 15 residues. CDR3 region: CASSFIAGGKETQYF. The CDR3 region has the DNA TGTGCCAGCAGCTTTATAGCGGGGGGGAAGGAGACCCAGTACTTC.

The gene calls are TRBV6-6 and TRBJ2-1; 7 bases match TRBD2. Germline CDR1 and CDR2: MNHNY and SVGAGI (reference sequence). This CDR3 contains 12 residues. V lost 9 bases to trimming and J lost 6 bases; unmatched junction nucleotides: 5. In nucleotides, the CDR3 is TGTGCCAGTACAGCGGGGCGCAATGAGCAGTTCTTC. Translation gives CASTAGRNEQFF.

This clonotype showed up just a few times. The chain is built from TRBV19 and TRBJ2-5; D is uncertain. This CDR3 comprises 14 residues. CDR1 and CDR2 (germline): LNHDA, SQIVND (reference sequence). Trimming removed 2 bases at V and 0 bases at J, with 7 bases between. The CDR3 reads CASSINIDQETQYF. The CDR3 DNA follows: TGTGCCAGTAGTATAAATATAGACCAAGAGACCCAGTACTTC.

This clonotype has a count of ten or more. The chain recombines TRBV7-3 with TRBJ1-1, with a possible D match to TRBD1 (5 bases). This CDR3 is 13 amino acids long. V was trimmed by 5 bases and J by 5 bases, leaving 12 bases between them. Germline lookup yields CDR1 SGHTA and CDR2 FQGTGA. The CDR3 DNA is TGTGCCAGCAGCCACGACAGATGGACTGAAGCTTTCTTT. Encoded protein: CASSHDRWTEAFF. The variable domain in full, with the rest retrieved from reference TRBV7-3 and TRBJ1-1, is GAGVSQTPSNKVTEKGKYVELRCDPISGHTALYWYRQSLGQGPEFLIYFQGTGAADDSGLPNDRFFAVRPEGSVSTLKIQRTERGDSAVYLCASSHDRWTEAFFGQGTRLTVV.

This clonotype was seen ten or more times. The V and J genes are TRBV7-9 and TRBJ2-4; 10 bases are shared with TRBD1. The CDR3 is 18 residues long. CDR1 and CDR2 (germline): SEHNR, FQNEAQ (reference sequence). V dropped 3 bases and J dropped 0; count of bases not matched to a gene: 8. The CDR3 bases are TGTGCCAGCAGCTTCGGACAGGGGGACCCAATAGCCAAAAACATTCAGTACTTC. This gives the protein CASSFGQGDPIAKNIQYF.

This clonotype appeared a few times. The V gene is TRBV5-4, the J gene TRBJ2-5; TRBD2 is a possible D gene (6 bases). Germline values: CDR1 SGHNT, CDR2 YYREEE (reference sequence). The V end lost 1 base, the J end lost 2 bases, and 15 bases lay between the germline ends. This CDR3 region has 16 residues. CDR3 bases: TGTGCCAGCAGCTTGACGACGGGGACTCGGCAAGAGACCCAGTACTTC. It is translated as CASSLTTGTRQETQYF. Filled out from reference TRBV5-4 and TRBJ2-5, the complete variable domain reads ETGVTQSPTHLIKTRGQQVTLRCSSQSGHNTVSWYQQALGQGPQFIFQYYREEENGRGNFPPRFSGLQFPNYSSELNVNALELDDSALYLCASSLTTGTRQETQYFGPGTRLLVL.

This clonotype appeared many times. The CDR3 nucleotides read TGTGCCAGCAGTTCACAGGGTTTGATTGAGCAGTTCTTC. It is translated as CASSSQGLIEQFF. The rearrangement uses TRBV12-3 or TRBV12-4 and TRBJ2-1; possibly TRBD1 for D (6 bases). This CDR3 contains 13 residues. Trimming took off 4 bases at V and 9 bases at J, with 13 bases between the two ends.

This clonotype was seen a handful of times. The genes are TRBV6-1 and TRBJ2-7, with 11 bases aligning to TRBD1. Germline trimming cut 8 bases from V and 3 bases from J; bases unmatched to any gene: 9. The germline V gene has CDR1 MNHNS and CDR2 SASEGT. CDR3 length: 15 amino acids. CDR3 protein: CASDNRGTGGYEQYV. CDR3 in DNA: TGTGCCAGCGACAATCGGGGGACAGGGGGCTACGAGCAGTACGTC.

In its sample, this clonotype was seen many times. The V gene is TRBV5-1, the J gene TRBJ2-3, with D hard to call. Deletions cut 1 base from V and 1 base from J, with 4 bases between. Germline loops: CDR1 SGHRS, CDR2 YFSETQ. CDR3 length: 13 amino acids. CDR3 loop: CASSLSRTDTQYF. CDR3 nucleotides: TGCGCCAGCAGCTTGTCCCGCACAGATACGCAGTATTTT.

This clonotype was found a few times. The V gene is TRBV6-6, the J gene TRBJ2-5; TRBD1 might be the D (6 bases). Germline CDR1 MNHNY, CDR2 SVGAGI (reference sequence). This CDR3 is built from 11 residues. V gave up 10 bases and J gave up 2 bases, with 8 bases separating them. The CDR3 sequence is CATTGQETQYF. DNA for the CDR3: TGTGCCACCACAGGGCAAGAGACCCAGTACTTC.

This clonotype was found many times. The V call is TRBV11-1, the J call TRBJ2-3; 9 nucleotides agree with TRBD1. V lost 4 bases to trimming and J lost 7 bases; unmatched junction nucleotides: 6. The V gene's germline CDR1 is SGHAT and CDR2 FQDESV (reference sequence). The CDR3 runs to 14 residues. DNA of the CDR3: TGTGCCAGCAGCTCCCCACAGGGGGCAAATACGCAGTATTTT. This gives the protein CASSSPQGANTQYF.

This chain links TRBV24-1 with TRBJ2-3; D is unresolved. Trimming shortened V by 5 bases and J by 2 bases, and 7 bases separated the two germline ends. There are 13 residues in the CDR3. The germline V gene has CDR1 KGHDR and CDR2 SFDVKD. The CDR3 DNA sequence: TGTGCCACCAGTGGTCCGTACACAGATACGCAGTATTTT. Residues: CATSGPYTDTQYF.

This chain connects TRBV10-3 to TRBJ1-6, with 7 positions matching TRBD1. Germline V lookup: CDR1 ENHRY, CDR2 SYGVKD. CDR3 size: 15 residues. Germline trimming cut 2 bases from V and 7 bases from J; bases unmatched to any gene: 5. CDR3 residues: CAISETGEGNSPLHF. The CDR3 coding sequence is TGTGCCATCAGTGAGACAGGGGAGGGGAATTCACCCCTCCACTTT.

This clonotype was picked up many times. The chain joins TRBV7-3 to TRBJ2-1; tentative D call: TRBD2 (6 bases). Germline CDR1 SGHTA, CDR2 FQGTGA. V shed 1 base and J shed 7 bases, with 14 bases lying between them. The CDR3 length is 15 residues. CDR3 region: CASSLKGGAGNEQFF. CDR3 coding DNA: TGTGCCAGCAGCTTAAAAGGAGGGGCTGGGAATGAGCAGTTCTTC.

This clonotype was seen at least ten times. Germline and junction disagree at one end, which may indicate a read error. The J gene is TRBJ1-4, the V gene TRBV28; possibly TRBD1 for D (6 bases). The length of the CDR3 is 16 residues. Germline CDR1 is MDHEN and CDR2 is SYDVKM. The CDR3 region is CASSSPRRGGPENLFF. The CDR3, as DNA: TGTGCCAGCAGTTCCCCCCGGAGGGGGGGCCCTGAAAACCTGTTTTTT.

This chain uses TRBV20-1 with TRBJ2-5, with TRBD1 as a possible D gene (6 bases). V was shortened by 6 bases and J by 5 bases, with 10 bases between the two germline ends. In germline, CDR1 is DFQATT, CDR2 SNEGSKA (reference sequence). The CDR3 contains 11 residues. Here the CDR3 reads CSAQRGETQYF. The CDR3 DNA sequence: TGCAGTGCCCAGAGGGGGGAGACCCAGTACTTC.

CDR3 sequence: CASSRDTTSTDTQYF. The CDR3 nucleotides read TGTGCCAGCAGCCGGGACACAACTAGCACAGATACGCAGTATTTT. This chain connects TRBV5-4 to TRBJ2-3; tentative D call: TRBD1 (6 bases). V gave up 4 bases and J gave up 0 bases, with 12 bases separating them. The CDR3 is 15 residues long. Germline V gives CDR1 SGHNT, CDR2 YYREEE (reference sequence).

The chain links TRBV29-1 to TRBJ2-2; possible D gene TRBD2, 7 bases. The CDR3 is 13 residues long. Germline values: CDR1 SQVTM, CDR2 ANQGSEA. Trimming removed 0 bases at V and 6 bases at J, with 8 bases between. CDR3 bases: TGCAGCGTTGAAGAGGGGGGGCCCGGGGAGCTGTTTTTT. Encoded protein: CSVEEGGPGELFF.

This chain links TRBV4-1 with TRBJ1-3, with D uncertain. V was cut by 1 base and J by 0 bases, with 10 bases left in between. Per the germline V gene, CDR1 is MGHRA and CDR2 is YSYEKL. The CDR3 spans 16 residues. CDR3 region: CASSQVPDTSGNTIYF. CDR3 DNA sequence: TGCGCCAGCAGCCAAGTTCCGGATACCTCTGGAAACACCATATATTTT.

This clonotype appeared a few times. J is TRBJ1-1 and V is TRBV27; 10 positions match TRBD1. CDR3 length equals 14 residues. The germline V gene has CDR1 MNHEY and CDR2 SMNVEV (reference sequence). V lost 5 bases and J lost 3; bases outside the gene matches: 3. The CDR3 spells CASSRDRGYTEAFF. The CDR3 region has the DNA TGTGCCAGCAGTCGGGACAGGGGATACACTGAAGCTTTCTTT.

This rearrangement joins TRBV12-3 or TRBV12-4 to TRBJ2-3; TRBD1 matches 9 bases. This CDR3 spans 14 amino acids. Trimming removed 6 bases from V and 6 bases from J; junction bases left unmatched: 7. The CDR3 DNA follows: TGTGCCAGCAGCTCGGACAGGGGTCGCGATACGCAGTATTTT. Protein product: CASSSDRGRDTQYF.

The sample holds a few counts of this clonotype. This CDR3 is CASSQQGNTIYF. The CDR3 nucleotides read TGTGCCAGCAGCCAGCAGGGAAACACCATATATTTT. The V and J genes are TRBV4-2 and TRBJ1-3; D is unclear. Germline CDR1 LGHNA, CDR2 YNFKEQ. The V gene lost 3 bases and the J gene lost 4 bases, with 4 bases spanning the gap. The CDR3 runs 12 residues.

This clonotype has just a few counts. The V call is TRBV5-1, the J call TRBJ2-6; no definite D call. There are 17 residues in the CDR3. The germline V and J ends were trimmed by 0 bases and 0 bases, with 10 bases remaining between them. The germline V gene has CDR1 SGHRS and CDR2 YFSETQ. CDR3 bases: TGCGCCAGCAGCTTGGAGGTTCTACTCTCTGGGGCCAACGTCCTGACTTTC. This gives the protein CASSLEVLLSGANVLTF. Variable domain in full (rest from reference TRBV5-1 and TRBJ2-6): KAGVTQTPRYLIKTRGQQVTLSCSPISGHRSVSWYQQTPGQGLQFLFEYFSETQRNKGNFPGRFSGRQFSNSRSEMNVSTLELGDSALYLCASSLEVLLSGANVLTFGAGSRLTVL.